This T cell receptor beta chain was sequenced for a study of CD4 T cells in relation to SARS-CoV-2 and coronaviruses. Study details: Crossreactive spike epitopes shared across donors were mapped to their HLA restriction.

The V gene lost 3 bases and the J gene lost 0 bases, with 18 bases spanning the gap. The CDR3 has 18 amino acids. Germline CDR1 reads MDHEN; CDR2 reads SYDVKM. Details on this clone: Its antigen is unidentified.

Uncultured naive and memory CD4+ T cells supplied DNA for deep TCR-beta sequencing. Here immunoSEQ multiplex PCR was the method, and the copy in TCRdb shows in-frame clones only, minus some. In the table there are under 70,000 clones, 80% to 90% of which are singletons. The unexposed donors gave CD4+ T cells in about 2011-2018, prior to COVID-19. Study outcomes and limitations: This crossreactivity analysis covered spike protein alone, no other viral proteins. SARS-CoV-2-driven expansion was significantly weaker in crossreactive than monoreactive clones.

This TCR was recovered from a human donor in good health. What was sequenced was memory CD4+ T cells from PBMCs. The V and J genes are TRBV28 and TRBJ2-1; possibly TRBD1 or TRBD2 for D (6 bases each). The CDR3 DNA is TGTGCCAGCAGTTTTTGGGGGCGATCCGGGAGCTCCTACAATGAGCAGTTCTTC. It yields the protein CASSFWGRSGSSYNEQFF.